Below are 14 T cell receptor beta chains sequenced from a single sample in a study of tumor T cells in aggressive B-cell lymphoma. Only in-frame clones appear in the TCRdb table, and some are missing; sequencing was by immunoSEQ multiplex PCR. The repertoire holds about 9,000 clones, with 80% to 90% as singletons. The source material was tumor tissue. The receptors come from an adult with diffuse large B cell lymphoma.

V is TRBV4-3 and J is TRBJ1-2; D unclear. V was shortened by 0 bases and J by 1 base, with 9 bases between the two germline ends. The CDR3 spans 15 residues. The germline V gene has CDR1 LGHNA and CDR2 YSLEER. The DNA for the CDR3 is TGCGCCAGCAGCCAAGAGTTGCAGGATAACTATGGCTACACCTTC. It yields the protein CASSQELQDNYGYTF.

V and J are TRBV6-5 and TRBJ2-2, with D tentatively TRBD2 (5 bases). The CDR3 has 14 residues. Trimming pared 7 bases from V and 4 bases from J, leaving 13 bases between. CDR1 and CDR2 from the germline V gene are MNHEY and SVGAGI. CDR3: CASTNNAGTGELFF. The CDR3 bases are TGTGCCAGCACCAACAACGCGGGCACCGGGGAGCTGTTTTTT.

This clone has a single count. This rearrangement joins TRBV28 to TRBJ2-4, with 8 nucleotides matching TRBD1. The V gene's germline CDR1 is MDHEN and CDR2 SYDVKM. The J segment lost 8 bases and the V segment lost 3 bases, leaving 6 bases of the junction unmatched. The CDR3 is 14 residues long. Here the CDR3 reads CASSFRAGGDIQYF. CDR3 sequence (DNA): TGTGCCAGCAGTTTTAGGGCAGGGGGCGACATTCAGTACTTC.

The genes are TRBV19 and TRBJ1-5; weak D call: TRBD1 (6 bases). CDR1 LNHDA and CDR2 SQIVND come from the germline V gene (reference sequence). This CDR3 comprises 16 residues. V was trimmed by 0 bases and J by 4 bases, leaving 13 bases between them. For the CDR3, the DNA is TGTGCCAGTAGTATAGATCGGGGGGCGGTGAATCAGCCCCAGCATTTT. This translates into CASSIDRGAVNQPQHF.

The chain combines TRBV7-9 with TRBJ1-2; 7 positions match TRBD1. The V gene end was trimmed by 5 bases and the J gene end by 1 base; junction bases not matched to a gene: 13. The CDR3 has 17 amino acids. The germline V gene has CDR1 SEHNR and CDR2 FQNEAQ (reference sequence). The CDR3: CASSSTPGQNINYGYTF. The CDR3 DNA reads TGTGCCAGCAGCAGCACCCCGGGACAGAACATTAACTATGGCTACACCTTC.

The chain couples TRBV5-1 to TRBJ1-1; no clear D. The CDR3 extends over 13 amino acids. V was cut by 3 bases and J by 1 base, with 7 bases left in between. In germline, CDR1 is SGHRS, CDR2 YFSETQ. This CDR3 is CASSYGSNTEAFF. CDR3 bases: TGCGCCAGCAGCTACGGGTCGAACACTGAAGCTTTCTTT.

The chain uses TRBV5-1 and TRBJ2-3; weak D call: TRBD2 (5 bases). Looked up from germline, CDR1 is SGHRS and CDR2 is YFSETQ. The CDR3 runs to 13 residues. The V end was cut by 4 bases, the J end by 3 bases, with 9 bases between. CDR3 loop: CASSDYGTDTQYF. The CDR3, as DNA: TGCGCCAGCAGCGACTACGGAACAGATACGCAGTATTTT. Full variable domain (outside the CDR3, taken from reference TRBV5-1 and TRBJ2-3): KAGVTQTPRYLIKTRGQQVTLSCSPISGHRSVSWYQQTPGQGLQFLFEYFSETQRNKGNFPGRFSGRQFSNSRSEMNVSTLELGDSALYLCASSDYGTDTQYFGPGTRLTVL.

The chain joins TRBV5-1 to TRBJ2-1; D is uncertain. Germline V gives CDR1 SGHRS, CDR2 YFSETQ. The V and J ends lost 0 bases and 7 bases respectively, with 11 bases between them. This CDR3 is built from 14 residues. CDR3: CASSLGAQTNEQFF. CDR3 nucleotide sequence: TGCGCCAGCAGCTTGGGGGCACAAACGAATGAGCAGTTCTTC.

This clone was counted between two and nine times. The V call is TRBV18, the J call TRBJ1-2; tentatively, D is TRBD1 (6 bases). V dropped 3 bases and J dropped 6 bases, with 8 bases sitting between them. CDR1 is KGHSH, CDR2 LQKENI, per germline. This CDR3 has 12 residues. The CDR3 DNA reads TGTGCCAGCTCACCCCGGACAGATGGCTACACCTTC. As protein: CASSPRTDGYTF.

The rearrangement links TRBV19 to TRBJ2-5; perhaps TRBD2 as D (5 bases). Germline loops: CDR1 LNHDA, CDR2 SQIVND (reference sequence). This CDR3 is 13 amino acids long. Trimming shortened V by 6 bases and J by 5 bases, and 13 bases separated the two germline ends. In DNA form, the CDR3 reads TGTGCCAGTAGCGGAGGCAAGGGTGAGACCCAGTACTTC. Translation: CASSGGKGETQYF.

The chain recombines TRBV10-3 with TRBJ2-7, with 7 bases aligning to TRBD1. The CDR3 has 13 amino acids. Germline lookup yields CDR1 ENHRY and CDR2 SYGVKD. J was trimmed by 6 bases and V by 8 bases; bases with no gene match: 10. This chain's CDR3 is CAILRQGLGEQYF. CDR3 bases: TGTGCCATCTTAAGACAGGGATTAGGCGAGCAGTACTTC.

This clone was detected a few times. The rearrangement uses TRBV30 and TRBJ1-2, with D possibly matching TRBD1 (5 bases). V was cut by 2 bases and J by 1 base, with 14 bases left in between. In germline, CDR1 is GTSNPN, CDR2 SVGIG (reference sequence). The CDR3 has 15 amino acids. CDR3 protein: CAWSFGGLGNYGYTF. The CDR3 DNA is TGTGCCTGGAGTTTCGGGGGGTTGGGTAACTATGGCTACACCTTC.

The J gene is TRBJ2-1, the V gene TRBV5-4; 7 positions agree with TRBD1. CDR3 length: 11 amino acids. Germline V CDR1 and CDR2: SGHNT, YYREEE (reference sequence). Losses at the gene ends were 7 bases for V and 7 bases for J; bases not matched to a gene: 2. The CDR3 sequence is CASSTGNEQFF. CDR3 in DNA: TGTGCCAGCTCGACAGGGAATGAGCAGTTCTTC.

The chain couples TRBV30 to TRBJ1-2; the match to TRBD1 covers 11 bases. CDR1 GTSNPN and CDR2 SVGIG come from the germline V gene (reference sequence). The CDR3 extends over 14 amino acids. Losses at the gene ends were 2 bases for V and 8 bases for J; bases not matched to a gene: 7. CDR3 sequence: CAWSIGQGAWGYTF. The CDR3 DNA sequence: TGTGCCTGGAGTATCGGACAGGGGGCTTGGGGCTACACCTTC.